The rows below give T cell receptor beta chains drawn from one sample of a study of blood T cells in healthy people across ages. A single record per CDR3 protein comes from TCRdb applying MiXCR to the 5' RACE reads. The profile shows 800,000 to 900,000 distinct CDR3 sequences, roughly 60% of them singletons. The sequencing sample was made of blood. The receptors originated from a man aged 25-45 years in good health. Both conserved end residues are part of each CDR3. Each record gives: J gene, CDR3 length, V gene, D gene, clone size, CDR3 DNA, CDR3 protein. The D gene is left open where the match is weak. Clone size, where shown, is once, few, many, or a class for clones that have expanded.

j_gene: TRBJ2-1
len: 20
v_gene: TRBV6-5
d_gene: TRBD2
abundance: few
CDR3nt: TGTGCCAGCAGTTACCTAATAGGTTTGGAGACTAGCGGACAATACAATGAGCAGTTCTTC
CDR3aa: CASSYLIGLETSGQYNEQFF

j_gene: TRBJ1-4
len: 12
v_gene: TRBV2
d_gene: TRBD1
abundance: once
CDR3nt: TGTGCCAGCAAGGGGGCAGGTGAAAAACTGTTTTTT
CDR3aa: CASKGAGEKLFF

j_gene: TRBJ2-1
len: 14
v_gene: TRBV28
d_gene: NA
abundance: NA
CDR3nt: TGTGCCAGCAGTTTTCGGACCTCCTACAATGAGCAGTTCTTC
CDR3aa: CASSFRTSYNEQFF

j_gene: TRBJ1-5
len: 13
v_gene: TRBV12-3/TRBV12-4
d_gene: NA
abundance: NA
CDR3nt: TGTGCCAGCAGTCGAGGGACGGGGCAGCCCCAGCATTTT
CDR3aa: CASSRGTGQPQHF

j_gene: TRBJ2-7
len: 12
v_gene: TRBV29-1
d_gene: TRBD2
abundance: NA
CDR3nt: TGCAGCGCATCTGGCCTAGCGGACGAGCAGTACTTC
CDR3aa: CSASGLADEQYF

j_gene: TRBJ2-1
len: 16
v_gene: TRBV7-3
d_gene: NA
abundance: NA
CDR3nt: TGTGCCAGCAGCCCACAGGTTTCAAACACTCTCAATGAGCAGTTCTTC
CDR3aa: CASSPQVSNTLNEQFF

j_gene: TRBJ2-1
len: 15
v_gene: TRBV3-1
d_gene: NA
abundance: few
CDR3nt: TGTGCCAGCAGCCAAGATCAACTCCTTTCGAATGAGCAGTTCTTC
CDR3aa: CASSQDQLLSNEQFF

j_gene: TRBJ2-6
len: 16
v_gene: TRBV7-9
d_gene: NA
abundance: few
CDR3nt: TGTGCCAGCAACTCACAGCGGAACCTTGGGGCCAACGTCCTGACTTTC
CDR3aa: CASNSQRNLGANVLTF

j_gene: TRBJ2-7
len: 13
v_gene: TRBV20-1
d_gene: NA
abundance: NA
CDR3nt: TGCAGTGCCTCCCGGAAGGGTAGGGACGAGCAGTACTTC
CDR3aa: CSASRKGRDEQYF

j_gene: TRBJ1-1
len: 12
v_gene: TRBV9
d_gene: NA
abundance: NA
CDR3nt: TGTGCCAGCAGCGCCGCCCCAGGGGAAGCTTTCTTT
CDR3aa: CASSAAPGEAFF

j_gene: TRBJ1-2
len: 15
v_gene: TRBV7-2
d_gene: TRBD1
abundance: NA
CDR3nt: TGTGCCAGCAGCTTAGCGGGACAGGGTGCTTATGGCTACACCTTC
CDR3aa: CASSLAGQGAYGYTF

j_gene: TRBJ1-4
len: 16
v_gene: TRBV28
d_gene: NA
abundance: NA
CDR3nt: TGTGCCAGCAGTCCAAACCTAGGGGAAGCAAATGAAAAACTGTTTTTT
CDR3aa: CASSPNLGEANEKLFF

j_gene: TRBJ1-1
len: 14
v_gene: TRBV7-2
d_gene: NA
abundance: many
CDR3nt: TGTGCCAGCAGCCGCTCGGGGATTAACACTGAAGCTTTCTTT
CDR3aa: CASSRSGINTEAFF

j_gene: TRBJ2-7
len: 14
v_gene: TRBV4-2
d_gene: NA
abundance: NA
CDR3nt: TGTGCCAGCAGCCGGGCGGACGCCTCCTACGAGCAGTACTTC
CDR3aa: CASSRADASYEQYF

j_gene: TRBJ2-7
len: 17
v_gene: TRBV28
d_gene: NA
abundance: few
CDR3nt: TGTGCCAGCACGCCCGCAGGCTGGCGAGAGGAGGCTTACGAGCAGTACTTC
CDR3aa: CASTPAGWREEAYEQYF

j_gene: TRBJ2-5
len: 14
v_gene: TRBV27
d_gene: NA
abundance: NA
CDR3nt: TGTGCCAGCGGCCCCCGGGTCTTCCAAGAGACCCAGTACTTC
CDR3aa: CASGPRVFQETQYF

j_gene: TRBJ2-5
len: 14
v_gene: TRBV20-1
d_gene: TRBD1
abundance: few
CDR3nt: TGCAGTGCTAGCCTGGACAGGGGATGGGAGACCCAGTACTTC
CDR3aa: CSASLDRGWETQYF

j_gene: TRBJ2-4
len: 14
v_gene: TRBV20-1
d_gene: NA
abundance: NA
CDR3nt: TGCAGTGCTACGGGCAGGCATGCCAAAAACATTCAGTACTTC
CDR3aa: CSATGRHAKNIQYF

j_gene: TRBJ2-1
len: 17
v_gene: TRBV5-1
d_gene: TRBD2
abundance: few
CDR3nt: TGCGCCAGCAGCCCCACCCCCTCTAGCGGGGGTTACAATGAGCAGTTCTTC
CDR3aa: CASSPTPSSGGYNEQFF

j_gene: TRBJ2-7
len: 15
v_gene: TRBV27
d_gene: NA
abundance: NA
CDR3nt: TGTGCCAGCAGCGCGGCCCCGTTTCTCTCCTACGAGCAGTACTTC
CDR3aa: CASSAAPFLSYEQYF

j_gene: TRBJ2-5
len: 15
v_gene: TRBV7-9
d_gene: NA
abundance: NA
CDR3nt: TGTGCCAGCACCGCATGGGAGTCTGACCAAGAGACCCAGTACTTC
CDR3aa: CASTAWESDQETQYF

j_gene: TRBJ2-7
len: 13
v_gene: TRBV27
d_gene: NA
abundance: NA
CDR3nt: TGTGCCAGCAGTTTGGTGAGATGGGATGAGCAGTACTTC
CDR3aa: CASSLVRWDEQYF

j_gene: TRBJ1-5
len: 15
v_gene: TRBV6-5
d_gene: NA
abundance: few
CDR3nt: TGTGCCAGCAGTTACTTCTTGGGAAGCAATCAGCCCCAGCATTTT
CDR3aa: CASSYFLGSNQPQHF

j_gene: TRBJ1-1
len: 15
v_gene: TRBV27
d_gene: NA
abundance: NA
CDR3nt: TGTGCCAGCAGTTTGCCCCGAGGGATGAACACTGAAGCTTTCTTT
CDR3aa: CASSLPRGMNTEAFF

j_gene: TRBJ2-1
len: 17
v_gene: TRBV7-2
d_gene: TRBD2
abundance: few
CDR3nt: TGTGCCAGCAGCGGCTGGGCTGACGGGGGGGCCCACAATGAGCAGTTCTTC
CDR3aa: CASSGWADGGAHNEQFF

j_gene: TRBJ2-7
len: 16
v_gene: TRBV4-3
d_gene: TRBD1
abundance: few
CDR3nt: TGCGCCAGCAGCCAGCGACAGGGGGCCATTACTTACGAGCAGTACTTC
CDR3aa: CASSQRQGAITYEQYF

j_gene: TRBJ2-3
len: 14
v_gene: TRBV3-1
d_gene: NA
abundance: NA
CDR3nt: TGTGCCAGCAGACAAACCCGAGACGGAGATACGCAGTATTTT
CDR3aa: CASRQTRDGDTQYF

j_gene: TRBJ2-3
len: 14
v_gene: TRBV12-3/TRBV12-4
d_gene: TRBD2
abundance: once
CDR3nt: TGTGCCAGCAGTACTAGCGGGGGGATACAAACGCAGTATTTT
CDR3aa: CASSTSGGIQTQYF

j_gene: TRBJ2-7
len: 14
v_gene: TRBV12-3/TRBV12-4
d_gene: NA
abundance: few
CDR3nt: TGTGCCAGCAGTTTAGGAGGGAACGGCTACGAGCAGTACTTC
CDR3aa: CASSLGGNGYEQYF

j_gene: TRBJ2-7
len: 12
v_gene: TRBV7-2
d_gene: NA
abundance: NA
CDR3nt: TGTGCCAGCAGCTTTCTCCCCTACGAGCAGTACTTC
CDR3aa: CASSFLPYEQYF

j_gene: TRBJ2-3
len: 19
v_gene: TRBV4-2
d_gene: TRBD2
abundance: NA
CDR3nt: TGTGCCGGCAGCCGGCCGGGTAGCGGGAATACCCCTAGCACAGATACGCAGTATTTT
CDR3aa: CAGSRPGSGNTPSTDTQYF

j_gene: TRBJ2-1
len: 16
v_gene: TRBV27
d_gene: NA
abundance: NA
CDR3nt: TGTGCCAGCAGTTTATATTCGGGGGGCCATTTTAATGAGCAGTTCTTC
CDR3aa: CASSLYSGGHFNEQFF

j_gene: TRBJ1-4
len: 15
v_gene: TRBV10-3
d_gene: NA
abundance: NA
CDR3nt: TGTGCCATCAGTGAATACGGAGGGAATGAGGAAAAACTGTTTTTT
CDR3aa: CAISEYGGNEEKLFF

j_gene: TRBJ1-1
len: 12
v_gene: TRBV29-1
d_gene: NA
abundance: NA
CDR3nt: TGCAGCGTACGACAGTCCTCCGGTGGAGCTTTCTTT
CDR3aa: CSVRQSSGGAFF

j_gene: TRBJ2-1
len: 19
v_gene: TRBV20-1
d_gene: TRBD1
abundance: NA
CDR3nt: TGCAGTGCCCGTCTCGGACAGGGGTCACCTGCTGGCTCCTACAATGAGCAGTTCTTC
CDR3aa: CSARLGQGSPAGSYNEQFF

j_gene: TRBJ2-7
len: 12
v_gene: TRBV11-1
d_gene: NA
abundance: few
CDR3nt: TGTGCCAGCAGCAAGCAGGCCTACGAGCAGTACTTC
CDR3aa: CASSKQAYEQYF

j_gene: TRBJ2-7
len: 12
v_gene: TRBV12-3/TRBV12-4
d_gene: NA
abundance: NA
CDR3nt: TGTGCCAGCAGGCCTTTGGCGTTCGAGCAGTACTTC
CDR3aa: CASRPLAFEQYF

j_gene: TRBJ2-1
len: 11
v_gene: TRBV6-2/TRBV6-3
d_gene: NA
abundance: NA
CDR3nt: TGTGCCAGCACTAACTACAAGGAGCAGTTCTTC
CDR3aa: CASTNYKEQFF

j_gene: TRBJ2-5
len: 15
v_gene: TRBV7-2
d_gene: TRBD2
abundance: few
CDR3nt: TGTGCCAGTGGTTCTAGCGGGGGCTACCAAGAGACCCAGTACTTC
CDR3aa: CASGSSGGYQETQYF

j_gene: TRBJ2-5
len: 15
v_gene: TRBV6-2/TRBV6-3
d_gene: NA
abundance: few
CDR3nt: TGTGCCAGCAGTTCCGCGGCGAGCCCCAAAGGGGAGCAGTACTTC
CDR3aa: CASSSAASPKGEQYF

j_gene: TRBJ2-3
len: 16
v_gene: TRBV9
d_gene: TRBD2
abundance: NA
CDR3nt: TGTGCCAGCAGCGTAGCGGGGGGAAGTATCACAGATACGCAGTATTTT
CDR3aa: CASSVAGGSITDTQYF

j_gene: TRBJ2-1
len: 16
v_gene: TRBV20-1
d_gene: TRBD1
abundance: NA
CDR3nt: TGCAGTGCTAATACCCCGGACAGGGGTTTCTACAATGAGCAGTTCTTC
CDR3aa: CSANTPDRGFYNEQFF

j_gene: TRBJ2-4
len: 16
v_gene: TRBV5-4
d_gene: TRBD1
abundance: NA
CDR3nt: TGTGCCAGCAGGACAGGGCCGGACCTAGCCAAAAACATTCAGTACTTC
CDR3aa: CASRTGPDLAKNIQYF